These 13 T cell receptor beta chains originate from one sample sequenced in a study of blood T cell repertoires in COVID-19 (dated by TCRdb to 2020 to 2021). Library prep was done by the immunoSEQ multiplex PCR assay. This immuneACCESS table, as held by TCRdb, lists in-frame sequences with V and J called but not all clones. Of the missing ones, under half trace to an unresolved V gene in checked studies; the others have no known cause. Counted in this sample were more than 95,000 clones; approximately 80% of them appeared once. Approximately 3.3% of the sample is in the top ten clones. Sequencing was done on a sample of peripheral blood. Every receptor here comes from an elderly woman with active or convalescent COVID-19.

The chain uses TRBV7-9 and TRBJ2-4, with D perhaps TRBD2 (7 bases). The CDR3 has 16 residues. Germline CDR1 and CDR2: SEHNR and FQNEAQ (reference sequence). The V gene lost 0 bases and the J gene lost 1 base, with 10 bases spanning the gap. The CDR3 sequence: CASSLAGGAAKNIQYF. CDR3 DNA sequence: TGTGCCAGCAGCTTAGCTGGGGGGGCGGCCAAAAACATTCAGTACTTC.

The chain is built from TRBV5-1 and TRBJ2-3; D is unclear. V was pared by 0 bases and J by 4 bases, with 12 bases between. This CDR3 is 15 amino acids long. Germline CDR1 and CDR2: SGHRS and YFSETQ. CDR3 sequence reads: CASSLVFQEADTQYF. The CDR3 DNA is TGCGCCAGCAGCTTGGTTTTTCAAGAGGCAGATACGCAGTATTTT.

The chain is built from TRBV5-1 and TRBJ1-2; TRBD1 matches 7 bases. V lost 4 bases and J lost 6; bases outside the gene matches: 3. The CDR3 covers 12 residues. CDR1 and CDR2 from the germline V gene are SGHRS and YFSETQ. The CDR3 coding sequence is TGCGCCAGCAGCCTGACAGGGAATGGCTACACCTTC. This sequence encodes CASSLTGNGYTF. Based on the CDR3 plus reference TRBV5-1 and TRBJ1-2, the full variable domain is KAGVTQTPRYLIKTRGQQVTLSCSPISGHRSVSWYQQTPGQGLQFLFEYFSETQRNKGNFPGRFSGRQFSNSRSEMNVSTLELGDSALYLCASSLTGNGYTFGSGTRLTVV.

The V and J genes are TRBV19 and TRBJ2-2, with 8 bases aligning to TRBD2. Losses at the gene ends were 7 bases for V and 5 bases for J; bases not matched to a gene: 9. Per germline, CDR1 LNHDA and CDR2 SQIVND (reference sequence). The CDR3 sequence is 15 residues long. CDR3 amino acids: CASISPSGRTGELFF. For the CDR3, the DNA is TGTGCCAGTATTTCACCCAGCGGGAGAACCGGGGAGCTGTTTTTT. Using reference TRBV19 and TRBJ2-2 for the parts outside the CDR3, the full variable domain is DGGITQSPKYLFRKEGQNVTLSCEQNLNHDAMYWYRQDPGQGLRLIYYSQIVNDFQKGDIAEGYSVSREKKESFPLTVTSAQKNPTAFYLCASISPSGRTGELFFGEGSRLTVL.

This sequence joins TRBV7-9 and TRBJ1-5; 7 bases are a match to TRBD1. The V gene end was trimmed by 0 bases and the J gene end by 7 bases; junction bases not matched to a gene: 6. In germline, CDR1 is SEHNR, CDR2 FQNEAQ (reference sequence). This CDR3 has 15 residues. CDR3 DNA: TGTGCCAGCAGCTTAGCCAAGGGGGCTGGGCAGCCCCAGCATTTT. It codes for CASSLAKGAGQPQHF.

The chain has TRBV4-3 and TRBJ2-7, with 9 bases aligning to TRBD2. After removal of 1 base from V and 6 bases from J, the junction contained 7 bases not matched to a gene. Germline V gene lookup returns CDR1 LGHNA and CDR2 YSLEER. The CDR3 is 15 residues long. DNA of the CDR3: TGCGCCAGCAGCCAAGTTAGCGGGAGTGTTGGCGAGCAGTACTTC. Residues: CASSQVSGSVGEQYF.

The chain has TRBV6-2 or TRBV6-3 and TRBJ1-5; D is perhaps TRBD1 (5 bases). The CDR3 is 14 amino acids. Germline CDR1 and CDR2: MNHEY and SVGEGT. Trimming stripped 6 bases from V and 7 bases from J, with 16 bases between. The CDR3 nucleotides read TGTGCCAGCAGCCACGGGGGGAGGAACCAGCCCCAGCATTTT. This encodes CASSHGGRNQPQHF.

The chain recombines TRBV10-1 with TRBJ2-3; 7 bases align to TRBD2. The V gene end was trimmed by 4 bases and the J gene end by 9 bases; junction bases not matched to a gene: 16. The CDR3 loop spans 16 amino acids. Germline V gene sequence: CDR1 WNHNN, CDR2 SYGVQD (reference sequence). The CDR3 region is CASSGQGGPATLTQYF. The CDR3 DNA reads as TGCGCCAGCAGTGGCCAGGGAGGGCCGGCCACCCTCACGCAGTATTTT.

The chain combines TRBV6-5 with TRBJ1-6, with D tentatively TRBD1 (6 bases). The germline gives CDR1 MNHEY, CDR2 SVGAGI. Trimming cost V 2 bases and J 9 bases, with 17 bases left between them. The CDR3 has 16 residues. The CDR3 region has the DNA TGTGCCAGCAGTTACGGGACACCTAACAGAGGTTCACCCCTCCACTTT. It codes for CASSYGTPNRGSPLHF.

This sequence joins TRBV15 and TRBJ1-1; TRBD1 matches 9 bases. The CDR3 has 14 amino acids. The V gene end was trimmed by 1 base and the J gene end by 6 bases; junction bases not matched to a gene: 3. Germline V lookup: CDR1 LNHNV, CDR2 YYDKDF (reference sequence). The CDR3 DNA sequence: TGTGCCACCAGCAGAGTAGGGACAGGGCCTGAAGCTTTCTTT. Protein sequence: CATSRVGTGPEAFF.

This chain joins TRBV7-9 and TRBJ1-6; D is perhaps TRBD1 (5 bases). Trimming removed 0 bases at V and 10 bases at J, with 10 bases between. This CDR3 contains 14 residues. CDR1 and CDR2 from the germline V gene are SEHNR and FQNEAQ (reference sequence). The CDR3 DNA reads TGTGCCAGCAGCTTAGCGGCGGGGCTCTCACCCCTCCACTTT. This sequence encodes CASSLAAGLSPLHF. Drawing the rest from reference TRBV7-9 and TRBJ1-6, the complete variable domain is DTGVSQNPRHKITKRGQNVTFRCDPISEHNRLYWYRQTLGQGPEFLTYFQNEAQLEKSRLLSDRFSAERPKGSFSTLEIQRTEQGDSAMYLCASSLAAGLSPLHFGNGTRLTVT.

V usage is TRBV6-5 and J usage is TRBJ1-1, with TRBD1 as a possible D gene (5 bases). CDR3 length: 14 amino acids. V was cut by 2 bases and J by 5 bases, with 12 bases left in between. Germline CDR1 is MNHEY and CDR2 is SVGAGI. The CDR3 DNA sequence: TGTGCCAGCAGTTACACAGGTCTGGGGACTGAAGCTTTCTTT. This encodes CASSYTGLGTEAFF.

The gene calls are TRBV6-2 or TRBV6-3 and TRBJ2-1; no clear D gene. In germline, CDR1 is MNHEY, CDR2 SVGEGT. The V gene lost 4 bases and the J gene lost 8 bases, with 9 bases spanning the gap. CDR3 size: 12 residues. CDR3 sequence reads: CASSSTRDEQFF. CDR3 nucleotide sequence: TGTGCCAGCAGTTCAACTCGGGATGAGCAGTTCTTC.